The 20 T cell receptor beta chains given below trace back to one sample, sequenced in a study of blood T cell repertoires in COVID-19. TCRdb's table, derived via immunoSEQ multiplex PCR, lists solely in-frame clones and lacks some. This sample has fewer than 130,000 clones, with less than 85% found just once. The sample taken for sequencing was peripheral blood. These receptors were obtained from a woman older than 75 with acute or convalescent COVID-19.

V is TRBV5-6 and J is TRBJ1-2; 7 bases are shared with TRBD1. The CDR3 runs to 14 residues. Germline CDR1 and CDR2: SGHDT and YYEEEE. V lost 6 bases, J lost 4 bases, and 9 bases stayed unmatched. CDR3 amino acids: CASIFRDSLYGYTF. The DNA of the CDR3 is TGTGCCAGCATTTTCCGGGACAGCCTCTATGGCTACACCTTC.

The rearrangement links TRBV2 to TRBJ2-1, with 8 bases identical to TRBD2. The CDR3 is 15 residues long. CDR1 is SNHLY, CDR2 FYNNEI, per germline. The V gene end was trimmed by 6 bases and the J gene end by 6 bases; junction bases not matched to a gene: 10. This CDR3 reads CASRGPAGAVNEQFF. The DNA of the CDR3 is TGTGCCAGCAGGGGCCCAGCGGGAGCAGTCAATGAGCAGTTCTTC.

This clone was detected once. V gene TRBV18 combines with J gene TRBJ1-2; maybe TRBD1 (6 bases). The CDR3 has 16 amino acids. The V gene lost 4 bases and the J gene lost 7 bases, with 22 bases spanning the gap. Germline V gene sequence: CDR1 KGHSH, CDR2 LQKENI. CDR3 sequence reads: CASSRLGQGPSSGYTF. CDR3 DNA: TGTGCCAGCTCACGCCTGGGACAAGGACCCTCTAGTGGCTACACCTTC.

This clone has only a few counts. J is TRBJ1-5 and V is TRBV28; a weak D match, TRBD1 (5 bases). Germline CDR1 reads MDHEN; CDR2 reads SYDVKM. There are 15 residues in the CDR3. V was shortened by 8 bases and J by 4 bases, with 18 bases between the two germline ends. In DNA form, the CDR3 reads TGTGCCAGCCGTTCGGGGGTCACCTCTAATCAGCCCCAGCATTTT. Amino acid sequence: CASRSGVTSNQPQHF. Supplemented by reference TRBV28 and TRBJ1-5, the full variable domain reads DVKVTQSSRYLVKRTGEKVFLECVQDMDHENMFWYRQDPGLGLRLIYFSYDVKMKEKGDIPEGYSVSREKKERFSLILESASTNQTSMYLCASRSGVTSNQPQHFGDGTRLSIL.

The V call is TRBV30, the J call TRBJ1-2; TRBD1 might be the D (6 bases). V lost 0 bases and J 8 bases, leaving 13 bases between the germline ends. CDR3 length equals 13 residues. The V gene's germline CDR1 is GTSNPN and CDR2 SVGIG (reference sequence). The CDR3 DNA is TGTGCCTGGAGTGTTGTGGGGGCGTGGGGCTACACCTTC. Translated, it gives CAWSVVGAWGYTF.

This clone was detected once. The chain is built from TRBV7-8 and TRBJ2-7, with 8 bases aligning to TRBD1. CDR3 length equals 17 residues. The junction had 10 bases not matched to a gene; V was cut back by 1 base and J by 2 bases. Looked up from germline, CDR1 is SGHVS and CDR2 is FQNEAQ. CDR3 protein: CASSLGGGTGRTYEQYF. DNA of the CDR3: TGTGCCAGCAGCTTAGGTGGAGGGACAGGAAGAACCTACGAGCAGTACTTC.

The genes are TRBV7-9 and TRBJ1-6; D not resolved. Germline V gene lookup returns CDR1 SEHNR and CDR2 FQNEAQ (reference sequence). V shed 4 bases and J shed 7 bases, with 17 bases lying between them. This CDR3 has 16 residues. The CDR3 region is CASSSPPGLQNSPLHF. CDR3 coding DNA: TGTGCCAGCAGCTCCCCACCTGGCTTGCAGAATTCACCCCTCCACTTT. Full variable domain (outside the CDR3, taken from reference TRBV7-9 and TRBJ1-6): DTGVSQNPRHKITKRGQNVTFRCDPISEHNRLYWYRQTLGQGPEFLTYFQNEAQLEKSRLLSDRFSAERPKGSFSTLEIQRTEQGDSAMYLCASSSPPGLQNSPLHFGNGTRLTVT.

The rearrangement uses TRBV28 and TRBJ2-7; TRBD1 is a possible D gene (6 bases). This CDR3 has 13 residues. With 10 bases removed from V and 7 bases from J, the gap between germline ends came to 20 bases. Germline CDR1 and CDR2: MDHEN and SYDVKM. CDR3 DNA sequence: TGTGCCACAAAGAGGGCAGGGGAGAAGGAGCAGTACTTC. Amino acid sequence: CATKRAGEKEQYF.

The CDR3, as DNA: TGTGCCAGCAGTTTCTTCGCTCCGGGACTAGCGGGCCACAACTCCTACAATGAGCAGTTCTTC. Translation gives CASSFFAPGLAGHNSYNEQFF. V is TRBV27 and J is TRBJ2-1, with 12 bases identical to TRBD2. The junction had 15 bases not matched to a gene; V was cut back by 3 bases and J by 0 bases. Germline loops: CDR1 MNHEY, CDR2 SMNVEV (reference sequence). This CDR3 is 21 amino acids long.

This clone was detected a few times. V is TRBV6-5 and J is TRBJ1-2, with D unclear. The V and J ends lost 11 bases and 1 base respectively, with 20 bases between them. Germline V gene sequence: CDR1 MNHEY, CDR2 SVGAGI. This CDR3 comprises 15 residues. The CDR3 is CASSGRRTSNYGYTF. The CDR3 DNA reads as TGTGCCTCGTCCGGCCGGCGAACTAGTAACTATGGCTACACCTTC.

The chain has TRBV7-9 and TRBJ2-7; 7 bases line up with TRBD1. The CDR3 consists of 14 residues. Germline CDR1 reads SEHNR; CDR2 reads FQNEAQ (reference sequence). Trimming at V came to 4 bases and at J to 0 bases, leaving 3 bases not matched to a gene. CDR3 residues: CASSSGQSSYEQYF. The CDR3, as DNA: TGTGCCAGCAGCTCGGGACAGAGCTCCTACGAGCAGTACTTC. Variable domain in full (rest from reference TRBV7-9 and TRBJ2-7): DTGVSQNPRHKITKRGQNVTFRCDPISEHNRLYWYRQTLGQGPEFLTYFQNEAQLEKSRLLSDRFSAERPKGSFSTLEIQRTEQGDSAMYLCASSSGQSSYEQYFGPGTRLTVT.

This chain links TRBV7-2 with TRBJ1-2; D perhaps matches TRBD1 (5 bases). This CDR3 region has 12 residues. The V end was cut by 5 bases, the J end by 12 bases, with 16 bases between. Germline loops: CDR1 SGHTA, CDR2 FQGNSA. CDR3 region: CASSEPQASNTF. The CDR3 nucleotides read TGTGCCAGCAGCGAACCACAGGCTTCGAACACCTTC.

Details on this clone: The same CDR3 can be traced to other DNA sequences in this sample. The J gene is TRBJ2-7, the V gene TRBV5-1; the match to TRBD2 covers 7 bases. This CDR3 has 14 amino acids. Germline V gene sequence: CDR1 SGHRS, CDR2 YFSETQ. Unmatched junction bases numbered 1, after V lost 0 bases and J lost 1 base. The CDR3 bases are TGCGCCAGCAGCTTGGACGGGGGGTCCTACGAGCAGTACTTC. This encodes CASSLDGGSYEQYF.

CDR3 sequence reads: CASSSTGGIEKLFF. CDR3 DNA sequence: TGTGCCAGCAGCTCGACAGGGGGGATTGAAAAACTGTTTTTT. V and J are TRBV7-2 and TRBJ1-4; 9 bases fit TRBD1. This CDR3 region has 14 residues. Per the germline V gene, CDR1 is SGHTA and CDR2 is FQGNSA. V dropped 4 bases and J dropped 7; count of bases not matched to a gene: 4.

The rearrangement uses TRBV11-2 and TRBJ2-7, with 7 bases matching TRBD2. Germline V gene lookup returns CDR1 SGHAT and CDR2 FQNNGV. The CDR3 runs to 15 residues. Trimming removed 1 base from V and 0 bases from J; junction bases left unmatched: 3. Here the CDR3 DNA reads TGTGCCAGCAGCTTAGTGACGGGGGGCTCCTACGAGCAGTACTTC. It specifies CASSLVTGGSYEQYF.

DNA for the CDR3: TGTGCCAGTACCACAGGAACCCCTTCGGGTGGCTACACCTTC. It translates to CASTTGTPSGGYTF. The chain couples TRBV19 to TRBJ1-2, with TRBD1 as a possible D gene (5 bases). The CDR3 length is 14 residues. CDR1 is LNHDA, CDR2 SQIVND, per germline (reference sequence). Between the trimmed V and J ends, which lost 7 bases and 7 bases, there was a span of 19 bases. The full variable domain, with the rest looked up from reference TRBV19 and TRBJ1-2, is DGGITQSPKYLFRKEGQNVTLSCEQNLNHDAMYWYRQDPGQGLRLIYYSQIVNDFQKGDIAEGYSVSREKKESFPLTVTSAQKNPTAFYLCASTTGTPSGGYTFGSGTRLTVV.

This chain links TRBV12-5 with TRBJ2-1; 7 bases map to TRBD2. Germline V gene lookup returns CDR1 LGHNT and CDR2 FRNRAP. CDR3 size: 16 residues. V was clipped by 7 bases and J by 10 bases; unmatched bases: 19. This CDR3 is CASASITSAKGAEQFF. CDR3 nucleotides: TGTGCTAGTGCCTCAATTACTAGCGCCAAGGGAGCGGAGCAGTTCTTC.

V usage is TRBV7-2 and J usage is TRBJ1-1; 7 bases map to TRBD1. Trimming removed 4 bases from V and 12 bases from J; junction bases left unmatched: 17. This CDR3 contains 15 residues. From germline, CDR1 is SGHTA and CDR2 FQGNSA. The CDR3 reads CASSSPDRVARASFF. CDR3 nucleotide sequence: TGTGCCAGCAGCTCCCCTGACAGGGTAGCCCGAGCGTCTTTCTTT. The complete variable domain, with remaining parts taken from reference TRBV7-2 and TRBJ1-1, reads GAGVSQSPSNKVTEKGKDVELRCDPISGHTALYWYRQSLGQGLEFLIYFQGNSAPDKSGLPSDRFSAERTGGSVSTLTIQRTQQEDSAVYLCASSSPDRVARASFFGQGTRLTVV.

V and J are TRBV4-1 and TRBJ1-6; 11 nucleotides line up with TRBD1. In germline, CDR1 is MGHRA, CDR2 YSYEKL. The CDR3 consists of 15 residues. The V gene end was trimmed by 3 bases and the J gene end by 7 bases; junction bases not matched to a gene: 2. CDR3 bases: TGCGCCAGCAGCCATGGGGACAGGGGGAATTCACCCCTCCACTTT. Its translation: CASSHGDRGNSPLHF.

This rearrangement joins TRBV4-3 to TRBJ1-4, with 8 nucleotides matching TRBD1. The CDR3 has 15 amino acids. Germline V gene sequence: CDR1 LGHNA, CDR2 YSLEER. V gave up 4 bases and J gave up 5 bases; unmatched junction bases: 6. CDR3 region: CASSPRDRMNEKLFF. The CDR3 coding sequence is TGCGCCAGCAGCCCCCGGGACAGGATGAATGAAAAACTGTTTTTT.